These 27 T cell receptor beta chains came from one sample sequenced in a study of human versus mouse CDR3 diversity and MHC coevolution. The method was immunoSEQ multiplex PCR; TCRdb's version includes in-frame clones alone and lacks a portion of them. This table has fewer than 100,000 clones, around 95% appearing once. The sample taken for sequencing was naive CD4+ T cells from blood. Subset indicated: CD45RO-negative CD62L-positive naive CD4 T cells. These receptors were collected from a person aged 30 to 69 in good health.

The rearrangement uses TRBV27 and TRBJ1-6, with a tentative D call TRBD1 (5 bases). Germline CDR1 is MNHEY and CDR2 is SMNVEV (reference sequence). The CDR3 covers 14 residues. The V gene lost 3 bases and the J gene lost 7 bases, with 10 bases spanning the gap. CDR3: CASSFVGVNSPLHF. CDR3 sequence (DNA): TGTGCCAGCAGTTTCGTAGGGGTGAATTCACCCCTCCACTTT.

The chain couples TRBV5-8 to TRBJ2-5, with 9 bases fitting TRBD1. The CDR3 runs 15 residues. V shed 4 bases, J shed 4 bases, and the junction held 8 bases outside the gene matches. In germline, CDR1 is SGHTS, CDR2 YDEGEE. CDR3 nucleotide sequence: TGTGCCAGCAGCAAGGACAGGGGCGCCGCAGAGACCCAGTACTTC. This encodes CASSKDRGAAETQYF.

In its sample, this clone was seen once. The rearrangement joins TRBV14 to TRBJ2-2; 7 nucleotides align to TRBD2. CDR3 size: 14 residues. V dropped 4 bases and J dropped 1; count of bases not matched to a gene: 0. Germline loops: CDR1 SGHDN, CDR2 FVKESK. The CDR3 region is CASSRGGNTGELFF. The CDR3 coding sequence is TGTGCCAGCAGCCGCGGGGGGAACACCGGGGAGCTGTTTTTT.

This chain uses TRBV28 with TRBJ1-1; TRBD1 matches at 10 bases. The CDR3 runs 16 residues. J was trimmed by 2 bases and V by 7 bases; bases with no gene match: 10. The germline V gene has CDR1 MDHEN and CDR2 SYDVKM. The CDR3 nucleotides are TGTGCCAGCATTCCCCAAGGACAGGGGGGAAACACTGAAGCTTTCTTT. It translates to CASIPQGQGGNTEAFF.

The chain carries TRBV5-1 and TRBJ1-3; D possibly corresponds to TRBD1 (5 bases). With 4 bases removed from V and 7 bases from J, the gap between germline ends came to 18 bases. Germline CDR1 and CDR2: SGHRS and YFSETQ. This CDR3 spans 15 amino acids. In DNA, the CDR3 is TGCGCCAGCAGCGGGAGCGGGCAGGGACGGAACACCATATATTTT. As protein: CASSGSGQGRNTIYF.

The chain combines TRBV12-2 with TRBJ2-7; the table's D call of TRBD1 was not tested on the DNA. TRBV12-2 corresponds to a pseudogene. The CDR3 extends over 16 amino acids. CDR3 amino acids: CASRLAPGTGPYEQYF. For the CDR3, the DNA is TGTGCAAGTCGCTTAGCGCCGGGGACAGGGCCCTACGAGCAGTACTTC.

The CDR3 region is CASSGQSSYEQYF. The CDR3 DNA follows: TGTGCCAGTAGTGGGCAGAGCTCCTACGAGCAGTACTTC. The genes are TRBV19 and TRBJ2-7, with no clear D. The V gene's germline CDR1 is LNHDA and CDR2 SQIVND (reference sequence). The V and J ends lost 5 bases and 0 bases respectively, with 8 bases between them. The CDR3 spans 13 residues.

The CDR3 loop reads CAISGLSASGTDTQYF. The DNA of the CDR3 is TGTGCCATCAGTGGGCTTAGCGCGAGCGGCACAGATACGCAGTATTTT. The genes are TRBV10-3 and TRBJ2-3; tentative D call: TRBD2 (5 bases). Trimming cost V 4 bases and J 1 base, with 15 bases left between them. The CDR3 has 16 residues. CDR1 and CDR2 (germline): ENHRY, SYGVKD.

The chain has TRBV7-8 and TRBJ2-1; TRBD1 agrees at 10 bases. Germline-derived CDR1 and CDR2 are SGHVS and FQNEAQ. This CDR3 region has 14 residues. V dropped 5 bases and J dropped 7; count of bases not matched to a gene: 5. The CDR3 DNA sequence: TGTGCCAGCAGCCCGCGACAGGGGGCAAATGAGCAGTTCTTC. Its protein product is CASSPRQGANEQFF. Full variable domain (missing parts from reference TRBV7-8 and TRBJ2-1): GAGVSQSPRYKVAKRGQDVALRCDPISGHVSLFWYQQALGQGPEFLTYFQNEAQLDKSGLPSDRFFAERPEGSVSTLKIQRTQQEDSAVYLCASSPRQGANEQFFGPGTRLTVL.

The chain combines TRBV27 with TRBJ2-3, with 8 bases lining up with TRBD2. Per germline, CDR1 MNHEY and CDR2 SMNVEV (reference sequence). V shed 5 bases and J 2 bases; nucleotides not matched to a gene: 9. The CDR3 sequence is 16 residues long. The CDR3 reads CASSPIGTRVTDTQYF. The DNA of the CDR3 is TGTGCCAGCAGTCCTATCGGGACTAGAGTCACAGATACGCAGTATTTT.

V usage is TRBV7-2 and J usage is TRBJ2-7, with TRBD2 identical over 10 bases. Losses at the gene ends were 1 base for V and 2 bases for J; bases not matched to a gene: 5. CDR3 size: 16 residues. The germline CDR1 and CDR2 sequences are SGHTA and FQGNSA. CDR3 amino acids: CASSLGGTSAPYEQYF. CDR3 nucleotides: TGTGCCAGCAGCTTAGGGGGGACTAGCGCACCCTACGAGCAGTACTTC.

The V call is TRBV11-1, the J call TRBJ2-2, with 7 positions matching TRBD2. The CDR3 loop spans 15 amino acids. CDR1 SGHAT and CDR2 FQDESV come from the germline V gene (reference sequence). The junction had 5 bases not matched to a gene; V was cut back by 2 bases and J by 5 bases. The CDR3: CASSLRGGSTGELFF. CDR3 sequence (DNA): TGTGCCAGCAGCTTAAGGGGCGGGAGTACCGGGGAGCTGTTTTTT.

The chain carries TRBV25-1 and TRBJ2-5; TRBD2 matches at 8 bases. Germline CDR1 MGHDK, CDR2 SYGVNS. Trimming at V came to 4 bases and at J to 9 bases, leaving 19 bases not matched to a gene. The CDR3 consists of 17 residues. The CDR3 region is CASSGPLAGGRNGPQYF. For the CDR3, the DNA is TGTGCCAGCAGTGGACCCCTCGCGGGAGGTCGTAACGGGCCCCAGTACTTC.

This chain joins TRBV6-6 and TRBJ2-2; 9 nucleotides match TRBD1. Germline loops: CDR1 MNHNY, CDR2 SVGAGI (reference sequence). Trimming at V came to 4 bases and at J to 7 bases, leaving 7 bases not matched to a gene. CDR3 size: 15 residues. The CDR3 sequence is CASSFTGQGIGELFF. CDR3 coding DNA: TGTGCCAGCAGTTTTACGGGACAGGGCATCGGGGAGCTGTTTTTT.

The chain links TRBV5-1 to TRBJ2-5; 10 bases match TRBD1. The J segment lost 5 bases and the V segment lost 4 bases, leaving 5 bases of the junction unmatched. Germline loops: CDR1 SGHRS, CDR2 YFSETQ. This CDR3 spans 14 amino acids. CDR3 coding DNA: TGCGCCAGCAGCGAGACAGGGGGCAAGGAGACCCAGTACTTC. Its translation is CASSETGGKETQYF.

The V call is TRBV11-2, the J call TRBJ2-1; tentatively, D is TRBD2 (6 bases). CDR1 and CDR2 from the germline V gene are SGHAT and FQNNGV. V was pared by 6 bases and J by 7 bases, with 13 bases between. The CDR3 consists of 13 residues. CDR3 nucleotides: TGTGCCAGCAGAAAAACGGGAGCGAATGAGCAGTTCTTC. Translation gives CASRKTGANEQFF.

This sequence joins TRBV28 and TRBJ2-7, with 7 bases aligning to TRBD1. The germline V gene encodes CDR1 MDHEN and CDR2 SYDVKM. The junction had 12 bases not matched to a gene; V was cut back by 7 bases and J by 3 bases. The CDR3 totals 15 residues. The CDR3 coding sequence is TGTGCCAGCACCCTACCGGGACAGTTAGACTACGAGCAGTACTTC. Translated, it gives CASTLPGQLDYEQYF.

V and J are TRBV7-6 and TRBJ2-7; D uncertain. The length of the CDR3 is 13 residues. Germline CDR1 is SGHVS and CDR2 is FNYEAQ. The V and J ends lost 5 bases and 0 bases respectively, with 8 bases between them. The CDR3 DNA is TGTGCCAGCAGCCCTCTAAGCTCCTACGAGCAGTACTTC. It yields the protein CASSPLSSYEQYF.

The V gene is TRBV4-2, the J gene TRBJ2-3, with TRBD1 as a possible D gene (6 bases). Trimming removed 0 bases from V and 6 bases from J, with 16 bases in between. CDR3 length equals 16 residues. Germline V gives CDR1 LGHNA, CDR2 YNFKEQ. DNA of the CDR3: TGTGCCAGCAGCCAAGATCCGAGGACAGTTTGGGATACGCAGTATTTT. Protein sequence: CASSQDPRTVWDTQYF.

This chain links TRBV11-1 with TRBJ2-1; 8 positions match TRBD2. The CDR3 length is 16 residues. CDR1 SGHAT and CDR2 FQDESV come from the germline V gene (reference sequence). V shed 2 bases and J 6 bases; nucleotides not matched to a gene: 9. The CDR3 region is CASSLRDSGTFNEQFF. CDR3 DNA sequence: TGTGCCAGCAGCTTACGCGATAGCGGGACCTTCAATGAGCAGTTCTTC.

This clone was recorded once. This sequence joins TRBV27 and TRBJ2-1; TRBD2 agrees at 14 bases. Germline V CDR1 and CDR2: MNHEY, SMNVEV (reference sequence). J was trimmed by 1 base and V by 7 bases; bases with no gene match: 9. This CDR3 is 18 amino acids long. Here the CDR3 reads CASTPRLAGGQSYNEQFF. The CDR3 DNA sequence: TGTGCCAGCACCCCAAGACTAGCGGGAGGGCAGTCCTACAATGAGCAGTTCTTC.

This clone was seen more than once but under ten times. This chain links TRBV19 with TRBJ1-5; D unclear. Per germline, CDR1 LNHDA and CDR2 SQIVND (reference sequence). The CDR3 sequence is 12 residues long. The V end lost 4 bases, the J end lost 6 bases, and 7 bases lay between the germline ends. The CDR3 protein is CASSKRAQPQHF. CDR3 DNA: TGTGCCAGTAGTAAGAGGGCTCAGCCCCAGCATTTT.

This chain's CDR3 is CASSRQGGVFYEQYF. The CDR3 DNA reads as TGTGCCAGCAGCCGACAGGGTGGTGTTTTTTACGAGCAGTACTTC. The chain combines TRBV14 with TRBJ2-7, with TRBD1 matching 7 bases. Germline CDR1 reads SGHDN; CDR2 reads FVKESK. CDR3 length: 15 amino acids. V lost 4 bases, J lost 4 bases, and 10 bases stayed unmatched.

CDR3 coding DNA: TGCGCCAGCAGCCCCCACCTAGCGGGAGAGTTAGAGCAGTTCTTC. Protein product: CASSPHLAGELEQFF. J is TRBJ2-1 and V is TRBV4-3, with TRBD2 matching over 10 bases. With V trimmed by 4 bases and J by 10 bases, 10 bases remained unmatched. The CDR3 is made up of 15 amino acids. From germline, CDR1 is LGHNA and CDR2 YSLEER.

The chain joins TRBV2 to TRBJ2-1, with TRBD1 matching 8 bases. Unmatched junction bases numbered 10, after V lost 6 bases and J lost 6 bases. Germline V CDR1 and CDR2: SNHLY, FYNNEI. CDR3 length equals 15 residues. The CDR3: CASSAPRGLTNEQFF. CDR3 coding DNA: TGTGCCAGCAGCGCTCCCAGGGGGCTCACCAATGAGCAGTTCTTC.

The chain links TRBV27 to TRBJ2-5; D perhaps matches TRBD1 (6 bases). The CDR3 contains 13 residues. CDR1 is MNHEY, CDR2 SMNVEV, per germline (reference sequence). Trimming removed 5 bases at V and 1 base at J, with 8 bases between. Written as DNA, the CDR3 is TGTGCCAGCAGTCGACAGGTCCAAGAGACCCAGTACTTC. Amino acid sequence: CASSRQVQETQYF.

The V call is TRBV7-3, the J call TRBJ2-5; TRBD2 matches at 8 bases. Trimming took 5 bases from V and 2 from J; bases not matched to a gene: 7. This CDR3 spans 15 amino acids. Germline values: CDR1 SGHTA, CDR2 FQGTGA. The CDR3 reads CASSPGGGLQETQYF. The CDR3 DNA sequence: TGTGCCAGCAGCCCCGGGGGGGGCCTACAAGAGACCCAGTACTTC.